This T cell receptor (beta chain) was profiled in a study of early T cells in non-severe SARS-CoV-2 infection. Study as a whole: The input, bulk RNA from unsorted whole blood, was sequenced, and chains were unpaired.

Study results and limitations: Matching results from VDJdb favored anti-spike CD8 responses, leaving private and CD4 specificities undetected.

Unique molecular identifier tags were affixed to discrete cDNA molecules. A single record per CDR3 protein comes from TCRdb applying MiXCR to the 5' RACE reads. The table includes around 81,000 distinct CDR3 sequences, 14% to 15% detected once. This clonotype was seen more than once but under ten times. What it binds is unknown. The ends were cut back, 1 base at V and 2 bases at J, with 20 bases in the middle. CDR1 SGHRS and CDR2 YFSETQ come from the germline V gene. This CDR3 has 18 residues. The sequencing sample was made of whole blood. This receptor was identified in an adult who was a healthcare worker with PCR-confirmed SARS-CoV-2 infection or an uninfected control (not recorded which). The chain uses TRBV5-1 and TRBJ2-3; a possible D gene is TRBD2 (5 bases). CDR3 bases: TGCGCCAGCAGCTTGTATCTAGCCGGAGGCCGCGACACAGATACGCAGTATTTT. This translates into CASSLYLAGGRDTDTQYF.